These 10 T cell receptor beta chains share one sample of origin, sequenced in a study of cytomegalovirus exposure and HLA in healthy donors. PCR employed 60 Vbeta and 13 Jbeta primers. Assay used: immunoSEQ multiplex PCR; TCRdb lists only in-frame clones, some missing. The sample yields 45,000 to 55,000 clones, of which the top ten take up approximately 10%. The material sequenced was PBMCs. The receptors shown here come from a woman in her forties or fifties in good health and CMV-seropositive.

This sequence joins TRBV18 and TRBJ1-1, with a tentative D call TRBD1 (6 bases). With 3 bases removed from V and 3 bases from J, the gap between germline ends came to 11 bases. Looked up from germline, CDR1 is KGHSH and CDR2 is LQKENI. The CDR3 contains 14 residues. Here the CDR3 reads CASSPQQGYTEAFF. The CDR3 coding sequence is TGTGCCAGCTCACCTCAACAGGGTTACACTGAAGCTTTCTTT.

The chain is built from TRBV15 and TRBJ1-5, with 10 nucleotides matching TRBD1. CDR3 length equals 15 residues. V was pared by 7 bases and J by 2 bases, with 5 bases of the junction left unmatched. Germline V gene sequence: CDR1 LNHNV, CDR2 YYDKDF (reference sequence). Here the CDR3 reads CATTRTGGGNQPQHF. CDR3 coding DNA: TGTGCCACCACCCGGACAGGGGGTGGCAATCAGCCCCAGCATTTT.

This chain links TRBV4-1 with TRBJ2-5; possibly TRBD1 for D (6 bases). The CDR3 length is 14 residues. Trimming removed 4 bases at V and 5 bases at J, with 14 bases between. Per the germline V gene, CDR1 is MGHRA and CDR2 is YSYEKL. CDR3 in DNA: TGCGCCAGCAGCCTCCCTGGGGGCGCCGAGACCCAGTACTTC. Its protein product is CASSLPGGAETQYF.

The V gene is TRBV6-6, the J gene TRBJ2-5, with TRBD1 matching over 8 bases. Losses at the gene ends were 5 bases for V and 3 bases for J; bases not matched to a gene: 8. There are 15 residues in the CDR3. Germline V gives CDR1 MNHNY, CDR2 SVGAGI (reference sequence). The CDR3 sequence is CASSLLTGVEETQYF. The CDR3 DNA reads TGTGCCAGCAGTCTCTTGACAGGGGTTGAAGAGACCCAGTACTTC.

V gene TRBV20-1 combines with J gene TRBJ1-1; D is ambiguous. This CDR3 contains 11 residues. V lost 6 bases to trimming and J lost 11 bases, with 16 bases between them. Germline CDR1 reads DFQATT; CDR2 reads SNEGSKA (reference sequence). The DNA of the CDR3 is TGCAGTGCCCCGTATGTGGCCAAGGCTTTCTTT. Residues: CSAPYVAKAFF.

The CDR3 DNA follows: TGTGCCTGGTCATATAGCGGGGACTCCTACGAGCAGTACTTC. Its translation is CAWSYSGDSYEQYF. The chain links TRBV30 to TRBJ2-7; 8 bases line up with TRBD2. Germline V lookup: CDR1 GTSNPN, CDR2 SVGIG (reference sequence). This CDR3 is 14 amino acids long. After removal of 5 bases from V and 0 bases from J, the junction contained 6 bases not matched to a gene. The whole variable domain, remainder taken from reference TRBV30 and TRBJ2-7, is SQTIHQWPATLVQPVGSPLSLECTVEGTSNPNLYWYRQAAGRGLQLLFYSVGIGQISSEVPQNLSASRPQDRQFILSSKKLLLSDSGFYLCAWSYSGDSYEQYFGPGTRLTVT.

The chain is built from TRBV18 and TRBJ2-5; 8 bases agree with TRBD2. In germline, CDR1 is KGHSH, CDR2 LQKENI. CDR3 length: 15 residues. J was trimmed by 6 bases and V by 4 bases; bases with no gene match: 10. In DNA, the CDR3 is TGTGCCAGCTCACGGGACGGGAGGGCCCCCAAGACCCAGTACTTC. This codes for CASSRDGRAPKTQYF.

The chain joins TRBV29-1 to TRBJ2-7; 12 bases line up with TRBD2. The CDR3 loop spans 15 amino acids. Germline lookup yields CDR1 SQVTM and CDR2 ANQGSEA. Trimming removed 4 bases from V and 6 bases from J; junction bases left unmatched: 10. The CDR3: CSVGTRLAGEVEQYF. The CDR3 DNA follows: TGCAGCGTTGGGACGCGACTAGCGGGAGAAGTCGAGCAGTACTTC.

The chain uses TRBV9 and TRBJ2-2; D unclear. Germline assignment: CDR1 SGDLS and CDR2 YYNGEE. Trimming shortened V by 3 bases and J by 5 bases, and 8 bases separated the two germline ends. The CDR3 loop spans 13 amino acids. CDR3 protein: CASSESTTGELFF. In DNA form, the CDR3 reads TGTGCCAGCAGCGAATCAACAACCGGGGAGCTGTTTTTT.

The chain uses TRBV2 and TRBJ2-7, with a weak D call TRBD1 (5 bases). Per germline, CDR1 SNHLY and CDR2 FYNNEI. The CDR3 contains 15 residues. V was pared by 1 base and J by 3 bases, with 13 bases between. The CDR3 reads CASSEGRVRLYEQYF. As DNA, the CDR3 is TGTGCCAGCAGTGAAGGCAGGGTGCGGCTCTACGAGCAGTACTTC.